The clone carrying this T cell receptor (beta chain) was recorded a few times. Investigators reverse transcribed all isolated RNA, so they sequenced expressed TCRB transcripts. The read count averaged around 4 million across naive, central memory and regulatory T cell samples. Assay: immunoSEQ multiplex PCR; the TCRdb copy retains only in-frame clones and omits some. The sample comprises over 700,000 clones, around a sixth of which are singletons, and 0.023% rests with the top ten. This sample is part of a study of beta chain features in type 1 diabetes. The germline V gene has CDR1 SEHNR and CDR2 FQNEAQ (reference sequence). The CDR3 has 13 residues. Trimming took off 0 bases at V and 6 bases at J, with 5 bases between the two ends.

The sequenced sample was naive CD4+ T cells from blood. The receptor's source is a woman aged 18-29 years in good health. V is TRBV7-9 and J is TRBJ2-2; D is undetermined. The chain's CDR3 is CASSLADSGELFF. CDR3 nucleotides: TGTGCCAGCAGCTTAGCGGATTCCGGGGAGCTGTTTTTT.